This T cell receptor (beta chain) comes out of a study of cytomegalovirus exposure and HLA in healthy donors. Study context: Later analysis reported that the 95 to 150 validation repertoires shared the platform of the roughly 630 first-cohort repertoires.

Study results and caveats: Reports described diagnosis of cytomegalovirus status by the classifier as highly specific and sensitive. In vitro confirmation showed three CMV-associated chains to be CMV antigen specific. Cytomegalovirus association was assigned to 150 to 200 TCR beta chains.

Only in-frame clones appear in the TCRdb table, and some are missing; sequencing was by immunoSEQ multiplex PCR. The sample yields 90,000 to 150,000 clones, around 88% seen once. To note about this clone: Its antigen remains unknown.

Sequenced: PBMCs. This sequence was found in a man in his late teens or twenties in good health and CMV-seronegative.

The CDR3 sequence: CASSLFRVPFNYGYTF. CDR3 nucleotides: TGTGCCAGCAGTTTATTCAGGGTACCCTTCAACTATGGCTACACCTTC. The chain links TRBV28 to TRBJ1-2; possible D gene TRBD1, 5 bases. Deletions cut 1 base from V and 2 bases from J, with 14 bases between. The CDR3 is 16 residues long. Germline V lookup: CDR1 MDHEN, CDR2 SYDVKM.